Listed below are T cell receptor beta chains from one sample, sequenced in a study of control samples from healthy donors and cancer patients. Method: immunoSEQ multiplex PCR; TCRdb's copy keeps in-frame clones and lacks some. The sample has some 82,000 clones; roughly 82% are singletons. The sequenced sample consisted of PBMCs. The receptors originated from a man aged 55 to 70 with head and neck cancer. Each CDR3 is given with its conserved first and last residue.

J,V,CDR3
TRBJ1-5,TRBV19,CASSIMGQINQPQHF
TRBJ2-7,TRBV6-1,CASSEALPGEQYF
TRBJ1-3,TRBV9,CASSATQETAGNTIYF
TRBJ2-1,TRBV6-4,CASSDSLRLAGAYNEQFF
TRBJ2-4,TRBV19,CASSQPGTGPKNIQYF
TRBJ2-1,TRBV9,CASSVGPGTSGGSSYNEQFF
TRBJ2-1,TRBV7-2,CASSLRDGNEQFF
TRBJ1-5,TRBV2,CASSPGPRGWQPQHF
TRBJ1-2,TRBV11-2,CASSPDRLDGYTF
TRBJ2-1,TRBV2,CASRRNEQFF